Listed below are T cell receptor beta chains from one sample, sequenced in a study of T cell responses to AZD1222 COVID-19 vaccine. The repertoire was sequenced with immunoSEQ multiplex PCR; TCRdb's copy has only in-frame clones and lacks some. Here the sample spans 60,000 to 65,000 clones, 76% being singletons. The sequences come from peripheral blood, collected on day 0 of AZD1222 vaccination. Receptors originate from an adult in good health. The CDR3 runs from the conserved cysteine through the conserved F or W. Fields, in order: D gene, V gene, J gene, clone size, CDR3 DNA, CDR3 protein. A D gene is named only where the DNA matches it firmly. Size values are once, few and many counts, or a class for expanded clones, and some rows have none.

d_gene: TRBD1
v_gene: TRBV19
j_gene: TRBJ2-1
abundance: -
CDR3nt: TGTGCCAGCCGAGGACAGGATATCGGCAATGAGCAGTTCTTC
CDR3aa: CASRGQDIGNEQFF

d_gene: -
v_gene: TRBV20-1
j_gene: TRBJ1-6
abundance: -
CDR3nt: TGCAGTGCTAGTGTGGGGAATTCACCCCTCCACTTT
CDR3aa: CSASVGNSPLHF

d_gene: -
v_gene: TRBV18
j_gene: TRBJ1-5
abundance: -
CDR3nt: TGTGCCAGCTCACCGGACCCCCGGCTGCAGCCCCAGCATTTT
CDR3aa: CASSPDPRLQPQHF

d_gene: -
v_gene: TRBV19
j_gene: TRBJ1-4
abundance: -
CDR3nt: TGTGCCAGTAAGCGGGGCCCGGGCGGTGAAAAACTGTTTTTT
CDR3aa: CASKRGPGGEKLFF

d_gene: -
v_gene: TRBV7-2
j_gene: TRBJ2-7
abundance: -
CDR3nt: TGTGCCAGCAGCTTAGACCCAGAACTTAGCTACGAGCAGTACTTC
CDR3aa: CASSLDPELSYEQYF

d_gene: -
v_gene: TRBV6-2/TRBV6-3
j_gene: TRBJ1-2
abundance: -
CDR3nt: TGTGCCAGCAGTTACCCCGGCAGCTTGATGCGGGGCTACACCTTC
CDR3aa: CASSYPGSLMRGYTF

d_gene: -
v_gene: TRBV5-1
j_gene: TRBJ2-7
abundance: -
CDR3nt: TGCGCCAGCAGCCCGGCCGGGGACCTTCACTACGAGCAGTACTTC
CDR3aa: CASSPAGDLHYEQYF

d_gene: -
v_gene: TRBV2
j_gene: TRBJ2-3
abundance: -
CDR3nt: TGTGCCAGCAGCCCGGGACAAAGCACAGATACGCAGTATTTT
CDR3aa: CASSPGQSTDTQYF

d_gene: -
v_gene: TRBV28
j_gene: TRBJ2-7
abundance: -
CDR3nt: TGTGCCAGCAGAGGAGGTTACGAGCAGTACTTC
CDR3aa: CASRGGYEQYF

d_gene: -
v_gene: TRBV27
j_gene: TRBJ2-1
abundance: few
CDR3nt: TGTGCCAGCAGTGCAGGGTTCTCCTACAATGAGCAGTTCTTC
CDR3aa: CASSAGFSYNEQFF

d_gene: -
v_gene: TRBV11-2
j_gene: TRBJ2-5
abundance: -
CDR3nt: TGTGCCAGCAGCTTGGAACCCAGTGGAGAGACCCAGTACTTC
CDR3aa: CASSLEPSGETQYF

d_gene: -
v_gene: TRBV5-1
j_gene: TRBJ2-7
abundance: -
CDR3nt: TGCGCCAGCAGCTTGGCTGGCCTAAACGAGCAGTACTTC
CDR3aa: CASSLAGLNEQYF

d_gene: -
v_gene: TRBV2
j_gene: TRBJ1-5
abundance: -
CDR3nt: TGTGCCAGCAGTGTCGATCAGCCCCAGCATTTT
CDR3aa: CASSVDQPQHF

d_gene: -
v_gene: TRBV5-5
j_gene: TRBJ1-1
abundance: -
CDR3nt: TGTGCCAGCGGGATTACTGCGAAGTCTGAAGCTTTCTTT
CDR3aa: CASGITAKSEAFF

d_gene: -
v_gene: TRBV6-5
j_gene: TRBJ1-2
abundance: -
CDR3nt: TGTGCCAGCAGGGACAGCATTAACTATGGCTACACCTTC
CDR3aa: CASRDSINYGYTF

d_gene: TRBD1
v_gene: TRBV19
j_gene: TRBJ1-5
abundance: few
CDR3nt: TGTGCCAGTAAAGGGGACAGCAATAGCAATCAGCCCCAGCATTTT
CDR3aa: CASKGDSNSNQPQHF

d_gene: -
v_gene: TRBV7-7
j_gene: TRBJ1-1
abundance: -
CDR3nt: TGTGCTAGCAGCTTAACGGAGAACACTGAAGCTTTCTTT
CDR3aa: CASSLTENTEAFF

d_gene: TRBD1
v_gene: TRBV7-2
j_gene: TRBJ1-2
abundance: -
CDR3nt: TGTGCCAGCGGATGGACAGGGATGGCCGGCTATGGCTACACCTTC
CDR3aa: CASGWTGMAGYGYTF

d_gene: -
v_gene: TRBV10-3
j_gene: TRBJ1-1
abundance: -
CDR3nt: TGTGCCATCAGTGAGTCGGATTCGGAAGCTTTCTTT
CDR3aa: CAISESDSEAFF

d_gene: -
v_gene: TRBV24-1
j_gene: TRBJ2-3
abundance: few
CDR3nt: TGTGCCACCAGTGACCCAACAGGGAGCACAGATACGCAGTATTTT
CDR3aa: CATSDPTGSTDTQYF

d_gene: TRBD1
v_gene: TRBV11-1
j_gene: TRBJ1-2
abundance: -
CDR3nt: TGTGCCAGCAGCCCGACCAAGACAGGGGCTGGCTACACCTTC
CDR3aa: CASSPTKTGAGYTF

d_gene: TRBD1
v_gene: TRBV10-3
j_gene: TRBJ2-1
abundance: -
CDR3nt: TGTGCCATCACCTCACCGGGACAGGGGAGGTACAATGAGCAGTTCTTC
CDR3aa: CAITSPGQGRYNEQFF

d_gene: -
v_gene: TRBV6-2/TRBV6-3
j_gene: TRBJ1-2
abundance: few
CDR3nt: TGTGCCAGCAGTTACTCGACTGGGCTTCTTGGCTACACCTTC
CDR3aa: CASSYSTGLLGYTF

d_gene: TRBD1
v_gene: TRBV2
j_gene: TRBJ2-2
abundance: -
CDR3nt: TGTGCCAGCAGTCGGACAGGAGGTATGGCCGGGGAGCTGTTTTTT
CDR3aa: CASSRTGGMAGELFF

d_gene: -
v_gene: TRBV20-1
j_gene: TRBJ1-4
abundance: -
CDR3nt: TGCAGTGCTAGTAGGGCAGTTGCTTCTAATGAAAAACTGTTTTTT
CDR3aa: CSASRAVASNEKLFF

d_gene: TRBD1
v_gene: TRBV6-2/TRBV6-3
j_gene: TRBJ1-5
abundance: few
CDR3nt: TGTGCCAGCAGTCCCTCCAGGGGGCTTATCAAGCCCCAGCATTTT
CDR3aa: CASSPSRGLIKPQHF

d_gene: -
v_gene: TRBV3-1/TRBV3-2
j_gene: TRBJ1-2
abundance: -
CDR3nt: TGTGCCAGCAGCCCTCCGGGGACCTTGGAATTCTATGGCTACACCTTC
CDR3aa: CASSPPGTLEFYGYTF

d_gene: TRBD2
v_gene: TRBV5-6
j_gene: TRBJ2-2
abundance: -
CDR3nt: TGTGCCAGCAGGCCTCTAGCGGCGAACACCGGGGAGCTGTTTTTT
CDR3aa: CASRPLAANTGELFF

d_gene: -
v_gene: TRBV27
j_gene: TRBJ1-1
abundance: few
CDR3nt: TGTGCCAGCAGTTTATACGGGGGAACTGAAGCTTTCTTT
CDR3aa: CASSLYGGTEAFF

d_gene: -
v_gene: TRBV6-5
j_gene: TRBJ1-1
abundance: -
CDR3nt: TGTGCCAGCAGAGACAGTACGACTGAAGCTTTCTTT
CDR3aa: CASRDSTTEAFF

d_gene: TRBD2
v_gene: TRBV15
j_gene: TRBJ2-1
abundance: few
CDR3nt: TGTGCCACCAGCACCTGGGGGGGGAATGAGCAGTTCTTC
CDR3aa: CATSTWGGNEQFF

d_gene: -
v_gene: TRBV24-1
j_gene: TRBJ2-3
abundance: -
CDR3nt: TGTGCCACCAGTGATTCTACAGGGTTCACAGATACGCAGTATTTT
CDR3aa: CATSDSTGFTDTQYF

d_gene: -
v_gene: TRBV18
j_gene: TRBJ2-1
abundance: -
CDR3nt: TGTGCCAGCTCACGGTCAGGGAGGACAGTCAATGAGCAGTTCTTC
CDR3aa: CASSRSGRTVNEQFF

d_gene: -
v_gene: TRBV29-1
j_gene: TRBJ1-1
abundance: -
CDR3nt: TGCAGCGCCCGTTCGGATACTGAAGCTTTCTTT
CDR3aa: CSARSDTEAFF

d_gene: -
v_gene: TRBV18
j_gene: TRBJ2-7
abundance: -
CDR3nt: TGTGCCAGCTCACCTCCGGAGACGTACGAGCAGTACTTC
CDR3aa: CASSPPETYEQYF

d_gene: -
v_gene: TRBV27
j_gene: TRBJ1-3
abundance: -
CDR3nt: TGTGCCAGCAGTTTACTGGGGGGAACACTTTCTGGAAACACCATATATTTT
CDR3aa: CASSLLGGTLSGNTIYF

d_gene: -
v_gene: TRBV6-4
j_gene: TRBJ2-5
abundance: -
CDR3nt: TGTGCCAGCAGTGTCCGGGGTAGCAGCCACCAAGAGACCCAGTACTTC
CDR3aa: CASSVRGSSHQETQYF

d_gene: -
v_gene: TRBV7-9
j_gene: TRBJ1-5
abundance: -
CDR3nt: TGTGCCAGCAGCTTAAACAGCTATCAGCCCCAGCATTTT
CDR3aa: CASSLNSYQPQHF

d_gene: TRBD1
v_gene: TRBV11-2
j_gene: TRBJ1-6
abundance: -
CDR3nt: TGTGCCAGCAGCGTCAGACAGGGTTGGAATTCACCCCTCCACTTT
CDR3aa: CASSVRQGWNSPLHF

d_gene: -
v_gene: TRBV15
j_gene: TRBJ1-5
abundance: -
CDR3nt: TGTGCCACCAGCAGAGATTTGACGAAGAATCAGCCCCAGCATTTT
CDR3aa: CATSRDLTKNQPQHF

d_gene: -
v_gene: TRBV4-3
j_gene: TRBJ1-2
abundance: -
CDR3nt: TGCGCCAGCAGCCAAGCTAGATCCTACTATGGCTACACCTTC
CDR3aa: CASSQARSYYGYTF

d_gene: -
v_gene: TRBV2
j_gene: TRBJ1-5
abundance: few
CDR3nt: TGTGCCAGCAAACTGGGGGGTCAGCCCCAGCATTTT
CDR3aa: CASKLGGQPQHF

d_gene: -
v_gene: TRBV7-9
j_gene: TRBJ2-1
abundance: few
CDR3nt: TGTGCCAGCAGCAGGGTTTTGGGCGAGAATGAGCAGTTCTTC
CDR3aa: CASSRVLGENEQFF

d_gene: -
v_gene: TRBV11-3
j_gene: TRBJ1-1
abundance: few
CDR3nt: TGTGCCAGCAGCTTAGTGCAGGGTGAAGCTTTCTTT
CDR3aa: CASSLVQGEAFF

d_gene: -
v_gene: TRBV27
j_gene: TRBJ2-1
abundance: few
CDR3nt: TGTGCCAGCAGTTACCTTAGCGCTGATGAGCAGTTCTTC
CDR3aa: CASSYLSADEQFF

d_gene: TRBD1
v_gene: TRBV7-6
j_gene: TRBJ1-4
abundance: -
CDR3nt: TGTGCCAGCAGCTTGGCCCGGACAGGGGGTGAAAAACTGTTTTTT
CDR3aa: CASSLARTGGEKLFF

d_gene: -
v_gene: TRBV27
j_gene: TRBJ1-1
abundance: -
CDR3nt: TGTGCCAGCATTGGCAGGACGAACACTGAAGCTTTCTTT
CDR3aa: CASIGRTNTEAFF

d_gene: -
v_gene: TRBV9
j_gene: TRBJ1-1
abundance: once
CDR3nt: TGTGCCAGCAGCGTAGTCCCCGAGACAGGCACTGAAGCTTTCTTT
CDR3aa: CASSVVPETGTEAFF

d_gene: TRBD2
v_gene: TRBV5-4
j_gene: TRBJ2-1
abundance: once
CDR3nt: TGTGCCAGCACCCCAGCCGGGACTAGCGGGGGGGGGAATGAGCAGTTCTTC
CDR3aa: CASTPAGTSGGGNEQFF

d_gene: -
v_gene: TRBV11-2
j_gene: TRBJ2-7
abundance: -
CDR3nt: TGTGCCAGCAGCTTTGGGACTTGGGACGAGCAGTACTTC
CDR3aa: CASSFGTWDEQYF

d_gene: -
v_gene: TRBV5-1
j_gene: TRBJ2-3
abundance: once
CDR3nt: TGCGCCAGCAGCTTAACCGGGACAGATACGCAGTATTTT
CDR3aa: CASSLTGTDTQYF

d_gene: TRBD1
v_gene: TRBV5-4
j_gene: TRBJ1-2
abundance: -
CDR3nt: TGTGCCAGCAGCTTGGCGACGGGACAGAGGTATGGCTACACCTTC
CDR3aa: CASSLATGQRYGYTF

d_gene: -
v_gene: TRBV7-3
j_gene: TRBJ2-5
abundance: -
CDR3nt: TGTGCCAGCAGCCCTGCGCGCTCAGAGACCCAGTACTTC
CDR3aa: CASSPARSETQYF